The 13 T cell receptor beta chains below come from one sample, sequenced in a study of neurological immune-mediated disorders. TCRdb processed the 5' RACE reads anew with MiXCR; each CDR3 protein has one entry. The sample has around 70,000 distinct CDR3 sequences, roughly 3.1% seen once. Source material: PBMCs. Source of these receptors: a woman aged 45-65 years with multiple sclerosis.

This clonotype appeared many times. The chain carries TRBV2 and TRBJ1-2; no reliable D call. V was trimmed by 6 bases and J by 8 bases, leaving 10 bases between them. The CDR3 totals 11 residues. Germline V gene sequence: CDR1 SNHLY, CDR2 FYNNEI. The CDR3 region has the DNA TGTGCCAGCAGAGCCATTAGGGGCTACACCTTC. Protein: CASRAIRGYTF.

In this sample, this clonotype turned up many times. The V call is TRBV20-1, the J call TRBJ1-2, with no clear D. With 3 bases removed from V and 3 bases from J, the gap between germline ends came to 11 bases. This CDR3 comprises 13 residues. CDR1 is DFQATT and CDR2 is SNEGSKA in the germline V gene (reference sequence). The CDR3 here is CSAREGFDYGYTF. DNA of the CDR3: TGCAGTGCTAGGGAAGGTTTTGACTATGGCTACACCTTC.

This clonotype was picked up many times. The chain links TRBV10-3 to TRBJ1-1; a weak D match, TRBD1 (6 bases). Germline CDR1 ENHRY, CDR2 SYGVKD. V was shortened by 3 bases and J by 6 bases, with 17 bases between the two germline ends. The CDR3 consists of 15 residues. The CDR3 sequence: CAISDYTGPSAEAFF. Here the CDR3 DNA reads TGTGCCATCAGTGATTATACAGGGCCCTCCGCTGAAGCTTTCTTT.

This clonotype has at least ten counts. This sequence joins TRBV28 and TRBJ2-7, with D tentatively TRBD2 (5 bases). CDR1 MDHEN and CDR2 SYDVKM come from the germline V gene. V was trimmed by 2 bases and J by 1 base, leaving 12 bases between them. The CDR3 covers 15 residues. The CDR3 bases are TGTGCCAGCAGTTTAGCGGGCCACCCATCCTACGAGCAGTACTTC. Translation: CASSLAGHPSYEQYF.

This clonotype was counted ten times or more. This chain connects TRBV20-1 to TRBJ2-1; TRBD2 agrees at 8 bases. This CDR3 spans 16 amino acids. Germline V gene data show CDR1 as DFQATT and CDR2 as SNEGSKA (reference sequence). The V gene end was trimmed by 3 bases and the J gene end by 4 bases; junction bases not matched to a gene: 11. CDR3 nucleotide sequence: TGCAGTGCTAGTCCGCGGGGGGCCCCCCGATACAATGAGCAGTTCTTC. Amino acids: CSASPRGAPRYNEQFF.

In its sample, this clonotype was seen many times. The chain employs TRBV5-1 and TRBJ2-5, with 7 bases that match TRBD2. CDR3 length equals 15 residues. Germline V gene sequence: CDR1 SGHRS, CDR2 YFSETQ. Trimming took 5 bases from V and 1 from J; bases not matched to a gene: 8. CDR3 loop: CASRSLRESQETQYF. CDR3 nucleotide sequence: TGCGCCAGCAGGAGTCTGCGGGAGAGCCAAGAGACCCAGTACTTC.

This clonotype was seen ten or more times. The CDR3 loop reads CASSHGQGTRTDTQYF. DNA of the CDR3: TGTGCCAGCTCGCACGGACAGGGAACCCGCACAGATACGCAGTATTTT. The V call is TRBV18, the J call TRBJ2-3; 8 nucleotides match TRBD1. Germline CDR1 is KGHSH and CDR2 is LQKENI. The length of the CDR3 is 16 residues. Trimming took 6 bases from V and 1 from J; bases not matched to a gene: 9.

This clonotype was counted at least ten times. The chain has TRBV5-1 and TRBJ2-3; D unresolved. Deletions cut 7 bases from V and 7 bases from J, with 10 bases between. Germline lookup yields CDR1 SGHRS and CDR2 YFSETQ. The CDR3 length is 11 residues. The CDR3 DNA reads TGCGCCAGCCTTGATGGGAATACGCAGTATTTT. Residues: CASLDGNTQYF.

This clonotype was found many times. V gene TRBV28 combines with J gene TRBJ2-7, with D perhaps matching TRBD1 or TRBD2 (5 bases each). V lost 8 bases and J lost 4, with 15 bases in between. Germline values: CDR1 MDHEN, CDR2 SYDVKM. This CDR3 has 13 amino acids. The CDR3 nucleotides read TGTGCCAGCGGGTTTGGGGACCAATACGAGCAGTACTTC. This encodes CASGFGDQYEQYF.

This clonotype was picked up many times. The chain uses TRBV20-1 and TRBJ1-1; TRBD1 is a possible D gene (5 bases). CDR1 and CDR2 from the germline V gene are DFQATT and SNEGSKA (reference sequence). Trimming left V 3 bases short and J 1 base short, with 9 bases between. The CDR3 is 13 residues long. CDR3 nucleotides: TGCAGTGCTAGCAGGGATCCGAACACTGAAGCTTTCTTT. It codes for CSASRDPNTEAFF.

Ten or more counts support this clonotype. J is TRBJ2-2 and V is TRBV12-3 or TRBV12-4; 11 bases map to TRBD2. This CDR3 spans 17 amino acids. Unmatched junction bases numbered 9, after V lost 4 bases and J lost 5 bases. CDR3 protein: CASSWGLADLGTGELFF. As DNA, the CDR3 is TGTGCCAGCAGTTGGGGACTAGCGGACCTAGGGACCGGGGAGCTGTTTTTT.

This clonotype has ten or more counts. The V gene is TRBV5-1, the J gene TRBJ2-1; a possible D gene is TRBD1 (5 bases). This CDR3 contains 13 residues. V was trimmed by 0 bases and J by 5 bases, leaving 6 bases between them. Germline values: CDR1 SGHRS, CDR2 YFSETQ. The DNA of the CDR3 is TGCGCCAGCAGCTTGGGGGGCCACAATGAGCAGTTCTTC. As protein: CASSLGGHNEQFF.

Concerning this clonotype: This may stem from a read error, because a much larger clone lies one nucleotide away. The gene calls are TRBV27 and TRBJ1-5; D is unresolved. This CDR3 has 14 residues. Trimming left V 4 bases short and J 7 bases short, with 14 bases between. CDR1 MNHEY and CDR2 SMNVEV come from the germline V gene (reference sequence). CDR3 DNA: TGTGCCAGCAGTTGGACCTCTAACGGGCAGCCCCAGCATTTT. Protein product: CASSWTSNGQPQHF.